This record covers a single T cell receptor (beta chain). No antigen is known for it. Libraries were prepared by immunoSEQ multiplex PCR; TCRdb keeps only in-frame clonotypes and omits some of them. Among roughly 34,000 clones listed, approximately 90% were seen once. The entry originates in a study of chemoradiotherapy in HPV16-positive cancers. Study-wide points: HPV-specific T cells were functionally defined from only a couple of HPV16-positive patients.

This CDR3 contains 13 residues. The sample consisted of blood, taken from a patient who underwent chemoradiotherapy. This chain connects TRBV21-1 to TRBJ1-2. TRBV21-1 has pseudogene status. This TCR was recovered from a human donor with HPV-associated anogenital cancer. CDR3 DNA: TGTGCCAGCAGCAAAGGATTTAACTATGGCTACACCTTC. This encodes CASSKGFNYGYTF.